This T cell receptor (beta chain) stems from a study of monozygotic twins with inflammatory bowel disease. This CDR3 is built from 13 residues. CDR1 is LGHNA, CDR2 YSLEER, per germline. Researchers collected about 2.5 ml of blood per donor. Each CDR3 protein gets one entry in TCRdb, which reprocessed the 5' RACE reads and gives no DNA. This table holds a few hundred thousand distinct CDR3 sequences. This chain connects TRBV4-3 to TRBJ1-2; there is no DNA to check the TCRdb D call of TRBD1. Sample: blood. The sequence was collected from a human donor with ulcerative colitis or Crohn's disease, or a healthy co-twin of an affected twin (not recorded which). The CDR3 loop reads CASSHRGARGYTF.